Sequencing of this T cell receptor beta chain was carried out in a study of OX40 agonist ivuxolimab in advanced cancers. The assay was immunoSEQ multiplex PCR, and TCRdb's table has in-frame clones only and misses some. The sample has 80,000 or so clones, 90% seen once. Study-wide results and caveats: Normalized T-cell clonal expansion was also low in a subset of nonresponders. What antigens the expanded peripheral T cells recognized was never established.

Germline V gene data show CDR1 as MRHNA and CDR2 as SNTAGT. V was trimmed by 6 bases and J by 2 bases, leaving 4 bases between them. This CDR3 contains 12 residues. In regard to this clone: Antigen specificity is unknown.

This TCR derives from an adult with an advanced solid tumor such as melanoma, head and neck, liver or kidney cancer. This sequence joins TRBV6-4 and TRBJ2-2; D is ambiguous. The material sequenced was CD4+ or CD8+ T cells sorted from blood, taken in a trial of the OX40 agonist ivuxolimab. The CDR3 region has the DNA TGTGCCAGCAGGGGAAACACCGGGGAGCTGTTTTTT. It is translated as CASRGNTGELFF.